Reported below is one TCR beta chain. No antigen is known for it. This entry belongs to a study of T cell responses to AZD1222 COVID-19 vaccine. CDR1 is LGHDT and CDR2 is YNNKEL in the germline V gene (reference sequence). Trimming cost V 1 base and J 5 bases, with 8 bases left between them. CDR3 length equals 14 residues. Profiling relied on immunoSEQ multiplex PCR, and the TCRdb table lists in-frame clones only, not all of them. This sample has approximately 110,000 clones, with more than 70% found just once. Study-wide points: Seropositive status at baseline applied to only a handful of AZD1222 recipients.

This chain joins TRBV3-1 (or the pseudogene TRBV3-2) and TRBJ2-2; D not resolved. The receptor was isolated from an adult in good health. Sequences were derived from peripheral blood, sampled on day 0 of AZD1222 vaccination. CDR3 nucleotide sequence: TGTGCCAGCAGCCAAGTTCTTGGGACCGGGGAGCTGTTTTTT. It encodes CASSQVLGTGELFF.